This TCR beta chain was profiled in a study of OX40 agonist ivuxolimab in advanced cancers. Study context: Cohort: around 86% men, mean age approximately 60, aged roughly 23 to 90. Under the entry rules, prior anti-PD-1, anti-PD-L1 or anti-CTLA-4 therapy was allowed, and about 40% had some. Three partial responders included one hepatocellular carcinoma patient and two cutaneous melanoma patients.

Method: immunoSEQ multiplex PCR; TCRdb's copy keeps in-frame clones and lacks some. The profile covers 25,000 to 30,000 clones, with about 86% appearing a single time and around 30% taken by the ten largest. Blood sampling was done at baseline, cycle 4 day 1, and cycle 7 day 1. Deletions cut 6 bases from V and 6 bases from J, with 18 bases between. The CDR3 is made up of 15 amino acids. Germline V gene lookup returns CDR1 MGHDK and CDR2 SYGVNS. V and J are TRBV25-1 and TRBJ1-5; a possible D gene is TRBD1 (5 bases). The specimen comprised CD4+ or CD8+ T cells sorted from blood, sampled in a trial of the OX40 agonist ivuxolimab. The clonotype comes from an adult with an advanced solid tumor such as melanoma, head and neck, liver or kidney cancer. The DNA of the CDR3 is TGTGCCAGCAGCGCCATGGGGACCTCGGGTCAGCCCCAGCATTTT. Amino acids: CASSAMGTSGQPQHF.